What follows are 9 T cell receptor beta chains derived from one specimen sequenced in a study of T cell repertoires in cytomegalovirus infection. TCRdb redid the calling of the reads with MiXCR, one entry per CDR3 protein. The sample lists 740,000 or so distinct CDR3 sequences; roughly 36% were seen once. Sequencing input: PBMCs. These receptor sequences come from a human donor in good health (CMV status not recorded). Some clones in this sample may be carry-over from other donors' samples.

The chain's CDR3 is CASSETVGGPNNEQFF. The CDR3 DNA reads TGTGCCAGCAGTGAAACGGTGGGGGGGCCGAACAATGAGCAGTTCTTC. The chain is built from TRBV2 and TRBJ2-1; D might be TRBD2 (7 bases). This CDR3 has 16 residues. Deletions cut 2 bases from V and 5 bases from J, with 16 bases between. The germline CDR1 and CDR2 sequences are SNHLY and FYNNEI.

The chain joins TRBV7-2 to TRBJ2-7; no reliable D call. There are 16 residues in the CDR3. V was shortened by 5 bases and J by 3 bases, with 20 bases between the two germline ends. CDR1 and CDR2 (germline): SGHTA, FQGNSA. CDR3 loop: CASSLPLGVKVYEQYF. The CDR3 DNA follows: TGTGCCAGCAGCCTACCTTTGGGCGTAAAGGTCTACGAGCAGTACTTC.

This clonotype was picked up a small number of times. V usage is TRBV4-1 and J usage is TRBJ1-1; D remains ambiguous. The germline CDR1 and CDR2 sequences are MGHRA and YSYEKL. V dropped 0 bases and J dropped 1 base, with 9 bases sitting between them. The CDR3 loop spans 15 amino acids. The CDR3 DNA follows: TGCGCCAGCAGCCAAGAACCGGTCGAGAACACTGAAGCTTTCTTT. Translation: CASSQEPVENTEAFF.

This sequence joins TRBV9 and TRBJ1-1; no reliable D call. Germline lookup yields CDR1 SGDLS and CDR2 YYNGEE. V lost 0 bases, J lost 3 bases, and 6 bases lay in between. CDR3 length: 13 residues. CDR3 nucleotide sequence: TGTGCCAGCAGCGTAGGCGGAGACACTGAAGCTTTCTTT. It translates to CASSVGGDTEAFF.

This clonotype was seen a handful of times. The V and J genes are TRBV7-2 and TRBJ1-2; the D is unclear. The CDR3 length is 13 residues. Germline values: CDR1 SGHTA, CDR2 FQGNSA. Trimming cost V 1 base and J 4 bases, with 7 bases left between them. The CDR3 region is CASSLEQSYGYTF. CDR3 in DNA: TGTGCCAGCAGCTTAGAACAGTCCTATGGCTACACCTTC.

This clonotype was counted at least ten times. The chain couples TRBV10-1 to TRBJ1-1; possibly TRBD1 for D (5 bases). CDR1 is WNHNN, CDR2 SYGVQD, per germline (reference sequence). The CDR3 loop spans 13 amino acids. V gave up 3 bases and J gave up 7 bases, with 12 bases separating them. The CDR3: CASSDPRADEAFF. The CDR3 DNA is TGCGCCAGCAGTGACCCCAGGGCTGATGAAGCTTTCTTT.

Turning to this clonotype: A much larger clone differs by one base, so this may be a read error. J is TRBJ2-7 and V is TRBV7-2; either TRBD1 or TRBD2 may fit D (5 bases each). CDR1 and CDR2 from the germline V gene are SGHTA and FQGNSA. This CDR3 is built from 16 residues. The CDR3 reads CASSLVGRGGAYEPYF. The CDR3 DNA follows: TGTGCCAGCAGCTTAGTAGGACGGGGCGGAGCCTACGAGCCGTACTTC.

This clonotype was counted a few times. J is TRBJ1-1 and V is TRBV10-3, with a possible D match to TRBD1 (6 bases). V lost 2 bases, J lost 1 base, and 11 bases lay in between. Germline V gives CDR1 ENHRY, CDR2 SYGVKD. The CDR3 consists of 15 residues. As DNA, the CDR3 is TGTGCCATCAGTGAGAGAGGGGGGGGGAACACTGAAGCTTTCTTT. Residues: CAISERGGGNTEAFF.

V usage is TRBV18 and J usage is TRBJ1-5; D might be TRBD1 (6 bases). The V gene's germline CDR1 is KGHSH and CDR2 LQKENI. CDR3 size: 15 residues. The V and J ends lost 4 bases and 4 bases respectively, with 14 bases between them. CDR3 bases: TGTGCCAGCTCACAATCCGGGGGCGGAAATCAGCCCCAGCATTTT. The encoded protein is CASSQSGGGNQPQHF.